A single sample is the source of the 17 T cell receptor beta chains below, sequenced in a study of T cells in Graves' hyperthyroidism and ophthalmopathy. RNA transcripts gave rise to amplified TCR beta CDR3 regions. HTBI primers drove first-round RT-PCR of the TCR CDR3. TCRdb reprocessed the multiplex PCR reads via MiXCR and lists one record per CDR3 protein. The table has 530,000 or so distinct CDR3 sequences, approximately 44% seen once; the top ten hold around 7.7%. Material for sequencing was peripheral blood or thyroid tissue (not recorded which). The receptors shown here come from a woman younger than 30 with Graves' hyperthyroidism.

Only one count was recorded for this clonotype. V gene TRBV29-1 combines with J gene TRBJ1-5; D gene unclear. The CDR3 sequence is 12 residues long. V was trimmed by 1 base and J by 14 bases, leaving 15 bases between them. Germline V gene data show CDR1 as SQVTM and CDR2 as ANQGSEA. CDR3 amino acids: CSVEVAREDEHF. CDR3 nucleotides: TGCAGCGTTGAAGTTGCTAGGGAGGATGAGCATTTT.

This chain links TRBV7-2 with TRBJ1-4, with D maybe TRBD1 (6 bases). V was trimmed by 5 bases and J by 7 bases, leaving 11 bases between them. Germline loops: CDR1 SGHTA, CDR2 FQGNSA. The length of the CDR3 is 13 residues. The CDR3 sequence: CASSDAGVEKLFF. In nucleotides, the CDR3 is TGTGCCAGCAGCGATGCAGGGGTTGAAAAACTGTTTTTT.

This clonotype was observed a single time. This chain joins TRBV29-1 and TRBJ2-7; 9 nucleotides match TRBD1. V lost 8 bases, J lost 2 bases, and 7 bases stayed unmatched. CDR3 length equals 13 residues. CDR1 is SQVTM and CDR2 is ANQGSEA in the germline V gene. CDR3 region: CSWMDRGAYEQYF. CDR3 in DNA: TGCAGCTGGATGGACAGGGGCGCCTACGAGCAGTACTTC.

This clonotype was recorded at least ten times. The V gene is TRBV5-1, the J gene TRBJ1-1, with TRBD1 as a possible D gene (5 bases). V lost 4 bases, J lost 2 bases, and 15 bases lay in between. CDR3 length: 15 residues. Germline CDR1 and CDR2: SGHRS and YFSETQ. CDR3: CASSPDGRDNTEAFF. DNA of the CDR3: TGCGCCAGCAGCCCGGACGGCAGGGACAACACTGAAGCTTTCTTT.

This clonotype was seen many times. The chain recombines TRBV7-9 with TRBJ2-7; D gene ambiguous. Per germline, CDR1 SEHNR and CDR2 FQNEAQ (reference sequence). Trimming shortened V by 2 bases and J by 9 bases, and 17 bases separated the two germline ends. The CDR3 runs 14 residues. CDR3 sequence (DNA): TGTGCCAGCAGCTTACGGAGTAGGGCTCCGGGGCAGTACTTC. This codes for CASSLRSRAPGQYF.

This sequence joins TRBV18 and TRBJ2-7, with D maybe TRBD2 (6 bases). The V gene's germline CDR1 is KGHSH and CDR2 LQKENI. V lost 3 bases and J lost 7, with 10 bases in between. This CDR3 comprises 12 residues. In nucleotides, the CDR3 is TGTGCCAGCTCACCGTTTGCGGGGGAGCAGTACTTC. Its translation: CASSPFAGEQYF. The full variable domain, its missing parts supplied by reference TRBV18 and TRBJ2-7, is NAGVMQNPRHLVRRRGQEARLRCSPMKGHSHVYWYRQLPEEGLKFMVYLQKENIIDESGMPKERFSAEFPKEGPSILRIQQVVRGDSAAYFCASSPFAGEQYFGPGTRLTVT.

The J gene is TRBJ2-5, the V gene TRBV15, with TRBD1 identical over 9 bases. CDR3 length equals 17 residues. V lost 0 bases and J lost 9; bases outside the gene matches: 14. The germline V gene encodes CDR1 LNHNV and CDR2 YYDKDF (reference sequence). Here the CDR3 DNA reads TGTGCCACCAGCAGAGATCGAGGGGACAGGGATAATCAGCCCCAGTACTTC. Protein product: CATSRDRGDRDNQPQYF.

This clonotype has at least ten counts. This sequence joins TRBV15 and TRBJ1-3; D gene uncertain. The CDR3 extends over 17 amino acids. CDR1 LNHNV and CDR2 YYDKDF come from the germline V gene (reference sequence). Trimming shortened V by 0 bases and J by 2 bases, and 14 bases separated the two germline ends. DNA of the CDR3: TGTGCCACCAGCAGAGATGGGGAGGGAGCACCTGGAAACACCATATATTTT. As protein: CATSRDGEGAPGNTIYF.

The V and J genes are TRBV10-3 and TRBJ1-5, with D uncertain. The CDR3 is 15 residues long. Germline V lookup: CDR1 ENHRY, CDR2 SYGVKD. Trimming shortened V by 2 bases and J by 7 bases, and 15 bases separated the two germline ends. The CDR3 sequence: CAISEAVGYEQPQHF. DNA for the CDR3: TGTGCCATCAGTGAGGCGGTGGGTTACGAGCAGCCCCAGCATTTT.

The chain employs TRBV6-2 or TRBV6-3 and TRBJ2-6; the D gene is possibly TRBD1 (6 bases). CDR1 MNHEY and CDR2 SVGEGT come from the germline V gene. The CDR3 loop spans 16 amino acids. V lost 2 bases and J 1 base, leaving 9 bases between the germline ends. CDR3 DNA sequence: TGTGCCAGCAGTTACGGGACAATATCTGGGGCCAACGTCCTGACTTTC. Amino acid sequence: CASSYGTISGANVLTF.

There are many counts of this clonotype. The chain has TRBV5-1 and TRBJ2-5, with D perhaps TRBD1 (5 bases). The germline V gene has CDR1 SGHRS and CDR2 YFSETQ. Trimming cost V 4 bases and J 5 bases, with 15 bases left between them. The CDR3 has 14 residues. Here the CDR3 reads CASSPPRVGETQYF. CDR3 nucleotides: TGCGCCAGCAGCCCACCCAGGGTTGGGGAGACCCAGTACTTC.

The chain recombines TRBV20-1 with TRBJ1-1; 7 bases are a match to TRBD1. The germline gives CDR1 DFQATT, CDR2 SNEGSKA (reference sequence). This CDR3 contains 16 residues. Trimming cost V 4 bases and J 0 bases; bases outside gene matches: 11. CDR3 bases: TGCAGTGCTAAGGGGAAAGGGGGCTTCATGAACACTGAAGCTTTCTTT. Its translation is CSAKGKGGFMNTEAFF.

In this sample, this clonotype turned up many times. The chain is built from TRBV11-2 and TRBJ1-2; D gene ambiguous. Trimming cost V 0 bases and J 3 bases, with 8 bases left between them. This CDR3 is 14 amino acids long. Germline CDR1 and CDR2: SGHAT and FQNNGV. The CDR3: CASSLDAGYYGYTF. The DNA for the CDR3 is TGTGCCAGCAGCTTAGATGCCGGGTACTATGGCTACACCTTC.

This clonotype was picked up many times. The chain links TRBV5-6 to TRBJ1-1; tentative D call: TRBD1 (5 bases). CDR3 length: 14 amino acids. The germline V and J ends were trimmed by 2 bases and 4 bases, with 12 bases remaining between them. CDR1 is SGHDT, CDR2 YYEEEE, per germline. CDR3 DNA sequence: TGTGCCAGCAGCTTTCCAGGCGGGGGCACTGAAGCTTTCTTT. It yields the protein CASSFPGGGTEAFF.

This clonotype was seen repeatedly, ten times or more. The chain links TRBV19 to TRBJ2-7; either TRBD1 or TRBD2 may supply D (5 bases each). The germline gives CDR1 LNHDA, CDR2 SQIVND (reference sequence). V was pared by 5 bases and J by 5 bases, with 19 bases between. The CDR3 extends over 15 amino acids. CDR3 region: CASSHPSGGTNEQYF. Written as DNA, the CDR3 is TGTGCCAGTAGTCACCCCTCTGGGGGAACCAACGAGCAGTACTTC. The full variable domain, with the rest looked up from reference TRBV19 and TRBJ2-7, is DGGITQSPKYLFRKEGQNVTLSCEQNLNHDAMYWYRQDPGQGLRLIYYSQIVNDFQKGDIAEGYSVSREKKESFPLTVTSAQKNPTAFYLCASSHPSGGTNEQYFGPGTRLTVT.

V and J are TRBV29-1 and TRBJ2-1; D gene unclear. The germline gives CDR1 SQVTM, CDR2 ANQGSEA. The CDR3 length is 12 residues. Trimming cost V 3 bases and J 7 bases, with 10 bases left between them. The CDR3 loop is CSVDAITNEQFF. CDR3 nucleotide sequence: TGCAGCGTTGATGCCATCACGAATGAGCAGTTCTTC.

This clonotype occurred many times. V usage is TRBV7-8 and J usage is TRBJ2-5, with 7 bases lining up with TRBD2. This CDR3 is built from 15 residues. V gave up 5 bases and J gave up 4 bases; unmatched junction bases: 10. Germline CDR1 and CDR2: SGHVS and FQNEAQ. The CDR3 is CASSVGLGGLETQYF. The CDR3 DNA reads as TGTGCCAGCAGCGTAGGACTAGGAGGTTTAGAGACCCAGTACTTC.